This T cell receptor (beta chain) came from a study of cytomegalovirus exposure and HLA in healthy donors (dated by TCRdb to about 2017). For the wider study: According to an earlier analysis of a few hundred of the donors, 150 million to 200 million T cells yielded roughly 100 million unique TCR beta sequences and about 280 Gb of sequence data. All discovery cohort repertoires had been generated using a single sequencing platform. Donor age, sex, ethnicity and CMV serostatus were compiled together with the repertoire data. In addition to the first cohort of 666 subjects, a separate validation cohort of approximately 120 different subjects was used. HLA typing covered class I and class II loci at four-digit resolution. The study combined high-throughput TCR immunosequencing, statistical association of individual TCRs with disease status, and machine learning to predict cytomegalovirus infection status. The later analysis used no new phenotypic data to find candidate immune exposures, relying instead on TCR beta sequences and their occurrence across donors. An earlier analysis of around 540 of the donors applied high-throughput TCR beta sequencing to assess whether each TCR beta V gene segment acted as functional or pseudogenic. A later genetic analysis took genome-wide SNP genotypes for about 55% of the roughly 700 donors and used that subset as a discovery cohort. On average, roughly 250,000 unique TCR beta nucleotide sequences were sequenced per donor among about 400 genotyped donors of the cohort, with roughly 19% of those sequences being non-productive. Typing coverage differed by locus: A, B, C, DRB1 and DQB1 were typed in about 620-640 donors, DQA1 in about 500, DPA1 in around 600, and DPB1 in just under 480. The T cell repertoires of 700 or so subjects were profiled by immunosequencing and related to cytomegalovirus serostatus. The genetic ancestry cluster associated with self-reported Caucasian donors included around four fifths of the approximately 400 genotyped donors. An early release covering around 630 HLA-typed donors comprised around 300 gigabases of sequencing data and approximately 85 million unique TCR sequences. To study patterns of TCR occurrence, a later analysis re-analyzed previously published TCR beta repertoires from 550 to 800 donors and added high-resolution HLA genotyping. Several DR-DQ haplotypes were handled as single units for association and clustering, since linkage in the cohort was strong. The study aimed to test whether signatures of past pathogen exposure could be identified by cataloging public T cell receptors. Paper-wide results and their limitations: A later analysis found that TCR association rates varied across HLA loci, with DRB1 alleles showing the most associated TCRs and HLA-C alleles the fewest. According to the authors, the approach could potentially be generalized to other disease states and immunological phenotypes. A cluster of highly shared sequence variants was judged likely to represent a technical artifact of the sequencing pipeline. A later genetic analysis associated a missense DCLRE1C variant with V-gene and J-gene trimming of TCR beta chains, and an independent cohort replicated the association. In an earlier analysis of some 640 of the donors, most TCR beta V segments were observed in productive rearrangements about 90% or about 30% of the time, broadly matching IMGT annotations. A total of 164 TCR beta chains were listed by the study as associated with cytomegalovirus. When HLA alleles, especially DR and DQ, strongly co-occurred, TCR associations were difficult to assign to individual alleles. In vitro tests confirmed that a few of the cytomegalovirus-associated TCR beta chains recognize cytomegalovirus antigens. Cytomegalovirus status was reported to be diagnosed by the classifier with high specificity and sensitivity in both the original and validation cohorts. Specific HLA alleles were associated with some 15,000 TCR beta sequences at a false discovery rate of 0.05 in a later analysis. The only immune exposure information available for the cohort was CMV serostatus. Compared with the roughly 700-donor mean, donors in an Asian-associated ancestry cluster had fewer N-insertions in productive TCRs, according to a later genetic analysis. Because counts were too low, about 17 rarely observed V segments, including chromosome 9 orphons, were excluded from the earlier analysis of several hundred of the donors. Most TCR sequences were observed very rarely across donors, whereas some public TCRs were present in many individuals. Some IMGT-functional V segments, including TRBV6-2 and TRBV6-3, could not be distinguished by the 87-base-pair reads and were therefore excluded. Linkage disequilibrium might explain the correlated functional status among segregating V segments, but an unknown experimental factor could not be ruled out. According to a later analysis, parvovirus B19, influenza, CMV and Epstein-Barr virus appeared linked to several top co-occurrence clusters. A further reported finding was that TCR beta sequences accurately predicted the HLA-A and HLA-B alleles for most subjects in the first cohort. Because HLA typing was unavailable for some donors at each locus, only the typed subset was used in association tests. In a later analysis, most CMV-associated TCR beta chains were found to appear HLA-restricted, with HLA associations seemingly driven largely by CMV exposure. This cohort had only TCR beta chains sequenced, and the lack of alpha or paired-chain data limited which features could be detected. The presence/absence analyses assumed that sequencing depth was roughly uniform across donors, and that assumption may not be true. In a later analysis, HLA-associated TCR beta chains showed more clonal expansion and lower generation probabilities than non-associated chains that were equally common.

The cohort was made up of about 610 healthy bone marrow donors. At the time of sampling, all cohort members were nominally healthy, though unrecorded immune exposures were likely present. The donor was CMV seronegative and was included in the group of approximately 350 seronegative cohort members. A peripheral blood sample was provided by each donor, and peripheral blood mononuclear cells were used for TCR beta sequencing. Genomic DNA was extracted from the blood cell samples with the Qiagen DNeasy Blood Extraction Kit. V is pared back by 3 bases and J by 3 bases, with 8 bases lying between the germline termini. From a lookup of the germline V gene (reference sequence), CDR1 and CDR2 are MNHEY and SMNVEV. Counted from cysteine to phenylalanine, this CDR3 has 13 amino acids. Only CDR3 DNA remains: 39 bases, in frame from the first base. The receptor library was made with the immunoSEQ multiplex PCR assay. For the multiplex PCR, a mixture combining 60 forward primers for TCR Vbeta segments and 13 reverse primers for TCR Jbeta segments was used. The CDR3 region of rearranged TCR beta genes was amplified from genomic DNA by a multiplex PCR assay. The Illumina HiSeq System was used to sequence the amplified TCR beta libraries as 87-base-pair reads. The study's own analysis went as follows. A later analysis counted tens of millions of unique TCR beta chains across the 550 to 700 repertoires, and 9 million to 14 million of these chains were shared by at least two donors. Raw reads were error-corrected and collapsed into unique sequences with a nearest-neighbor algorithm that merged closely related sequences to remove PCR and sequencing errors. Alignment of CDR3 sequences to IMGT reference sequences was used to assign V, D and J gene segments. For a sequence to be retained, at least a six-nucleotide match to both a V gene segment and a J gene segment was required. Rearrangements were called productive when the CDR3 lacked stop codons and stayed in frame with V and J; all others were non-productive. Following IMGT convention, CDR3 was defined as the stretch from the second conserved V-encoded cysteine to the conserved J-encoded phenylalanine. The earlier analysis of some 580 of the donors excluded any sequence lacking an unambiguous match to a single V gene segment. An earlier analysis of several hundred of the donors called V segments functional above 56.7% productive rearrangements and segregating when the between-donor standard deviation exceeded 5%. A statistical classification framework was built for diagnosing cytomegalovirus status from the catalog of TCR beta chain sequences. A later analysis assigned V and J genes by comparing TCR nucleotide sequences with IMGT/GENE-DB human TR gene sequences. The TCRdist pipeline was used in a later analysis to assign CDR3 sequences and most-parsimonious VDJ recombination scenarios. In a later analysis, each TCR beta chain was defined by its CDR3 amino acid sequence together with its V-gene family, and reads without a unique V-gene family were excluded. In a later analysis, 550 to 650 highly shared, low-generation-probability nucleotide sequences were removed to address suspected cross-contamination and a sequencing artifact. In a later analysis, a clonal expansion index for each public chain was calculated from normalized within-repertoire ranks of inferred template counts. In a later analysis, generation probabilities were computed with a VDJ recombination model fitted to out-of-frame rearrangements, and the resulting probabilities were checked against IGoR. In a later analysis, TCR-TCR, TCR-HLA and TCR-CMV co-occurrence was scored with hypergeometric tests, and a repertoire-size bias correction was applied to TCR pairs. To estimate false discovery rates, a later analysis permuted the HLA or CMV assignments 20 times. In a later analysis, co-occurring TCRs were grouped using DBSCAN, with TCRdist sequence similarity added in when clustering inside HLA-allele-positive subsets. For co-occurrence clustering, repertoires with fewer than 30,000 or more than 120,000 public chains were excluded, along with a handful of repertoires with anomalous nucleotide sharing. TCRdb carries this immuneACCESS record with in-frame sequences only. Its versions omit some clonotypes, under half of them owing to an unresolved V gene in the studies checked, with the rest unexplained. V, J and clone size were drawn from that table, and D and trimming were deduced from the DNA. This sample's records show about 150,000 clones. The ten largest make up 1.5% to 2% of the sample.

About this clone itself: The antigen it binds to is not known.

The V gene is TRBV27 and the J gene is TRBJ1-1, with the D gene uncertain. The TCR was taken from a woman aged 45 to 65 in good health and CMV-seronegative. Input material: PBMCs. The DNA sequence follows: TGTGCCAGCAGTTTCGGTTTGGACACTGAAGCTTTCTTT. The resulting protein is CASSFGLDTEAFF.